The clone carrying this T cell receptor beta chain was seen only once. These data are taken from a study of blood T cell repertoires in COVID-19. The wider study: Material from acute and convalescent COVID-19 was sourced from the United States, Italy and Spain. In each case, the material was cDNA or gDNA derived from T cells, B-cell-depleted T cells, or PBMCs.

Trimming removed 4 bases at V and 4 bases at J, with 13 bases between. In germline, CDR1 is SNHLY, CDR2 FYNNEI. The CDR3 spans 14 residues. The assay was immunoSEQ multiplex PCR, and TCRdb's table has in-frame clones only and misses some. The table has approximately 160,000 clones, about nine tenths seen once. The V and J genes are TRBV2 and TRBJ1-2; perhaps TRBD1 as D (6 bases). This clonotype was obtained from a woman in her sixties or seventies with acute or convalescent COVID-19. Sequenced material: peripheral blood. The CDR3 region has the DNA TGTGCCAGCAGTGGACAACAGGGCTCCTATGGCTACACCTTC. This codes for CASSGQQGSYGYTF.